The next 11 T cell receptor beta chains were all read from a single sample in a study of blood T cell repertoires in COVID-19. The method was immunoSEQ multiplex PCR; TCRdb's version includes in-frame clones alone and lacks a portion of them. The table shows 55,000 to 70,000 clones, with around nine tenths occurring only once. The specimen was peripheral blood. The source of these receptors is a man aged 65 to 85 with acute or convalescent COVID-19.

V is TRBV5-5 and J is TRBJ1-1; no clear D gene. Germline lookup yields CDR1 SGHKS and CDR2 YYEKEE (reference sequence). V dropped 0 bases and J dropped 11 bases, with 11 bases sitting between them. This CDR3 region has 12 residues. This CDR3 reads CASSLDARSAFF. The CDR3 coding sequence is TGTGCCAGCAGCTTGGACGCGAGATCGGCTTTCTTT.

The V and J genes are TRBV7-8 and TRBJ1-1; D gene uncertain. Germline V gene lookup returns CDR1 SGHVS and CDR2 FQNEAQ. Trimming took 0 bases from V and 2 from J, leaving 13 bases between them. This CDR3 is 16 amino acids long. Here the CDR3 DNA reads TGTGCCAGCAGCTTAGCGCGACTACAGCTAAACACTGAAGCTTTCTTT. Its translation is CASSLARLQLNTEAFF. Complete variable domain (other parts from reference TRBV7-8 and TRBJ1-1): GAGVSQSPRYKVAKRGQDVALRCDPISGHVSLFWYQQALGQGPEFLTYFQNEAQLDKSGLPSDRFFAERPEGSVSTLKIQRTQQEDSAVYLCASSLARLQLNTEAFFGQGTRLTVV.

CDR3 sequence (DNA): TGTGCCAGCAGTGAAGCGAGGGCAGTTTATGGCTACACCTTC. Its protein product is CASSEARAVYGYTF. The chain uses TRBV6-1 and TRBJ1-2; D is ambiguous. CDR1 is MNHNS, CDR2 SASEGT, per germline. This CDR3 region has 14 residues. Trimming cost V 0 bases and J 5 bases, with 10 bases left between them.

This clone came up once. A read error may account for a junction end that differs from germline. The rearrangement joins TRBV6-5 to TRBJ2-1; D gene ambiguous. The CDR3 is 12 amino acids. Per germline, CDR1 MNHEY and CDR2 SVGAGI. Written as DNA, the CDR3 is TGTGCCGCATTTAACTCCCACAATGAGCAGTTCTTC. It is translated as CAAFNSHNEQFF.

This clone has only one observation. The chain is built from TRBV9 and TRBJ1-3; D is unresolved. This CDR3 contains 14 residues. Trimming pared 0 bases from V and 3 bases from J, leaving 7 bases between. Germline assignment: CDR1 SGDLS and CDR2 YYNGEE. The CDR3 DNA reads TGTGCCAGCAGCGTAGGTACGGTTGGAAACACCATATATTTT. Translating it yields CASSVGTVGNTIYF.

This chain uses TRBV28 with TRBJ1-2; tentative D call: TRBD1 (6 bases). The CDR3 is made up of 13 amino acids. Deletions cut 6 bases from V and 6 bases from J, with 14 bases between. Germline V gene data show CDR1 as MDHEN and CDR2 as SYDVKM. The CDR3 loop reads CASSGTSLNGYTF. CDR3 nucleotide sequence: TGTGCCAGCAGCGGGACATCCCTGAATGGCTACACCTTC.

CDR3 residues: CASRRDSTDTQYF. CDR3 DNA: TGTGCCAGCAGGCGGGACAGCACAGATACGCAGTATTTT. The chain carries TRBV6-5 and TRBJ2-3; TRBD2 is a possible D gene (6 bases). There are 13 residues in the CDR3. Deletions cut 6 bases from V and 0 bases from J, with 7 bases between. The germline V gene encodes CDR1 MNHEY and CDR2 SVGAGI.

The V call is TRBV30, the J call TRBJ1-6; no clear D. The V gene lost 0 bases and the J gene lost 12 bases, with 6 bases spanning the gap. The CDR3 loop spans 11 amino acids. Germline CDR1 reads GTSNPN; CDR2 reads SVGIG (reference sequence). CDR3 loop: CAWSVELPLHF. The CDR3 DNA is TGTGCCTGGAGTGTAGAACTACCCCTCCACTTT.

The chain employs TRBV7-9 and TRBJ2-2; TRBD1 agrees at 10 bases. CDR1 and CDR2 (germline): SEHNR, FQNEAQ (reference sequence). Unmatched junction bases numbered 4, after V lost 3 bases and J lost 3 bases. The CDR3 is made up of 16 amino acids. The CDR3 DNA reads TGTGCCAGCAGCTTCCCGGGACAGGGGTACACCGGGGAGCTGTTTTTT. This sequence encodes CASSFPGQGYTGELFF.

The genes are TRBV11-3 and TRBJ2-1, with 8 bases matching TRBD1. With 5 bases clipped from V and 7 bases from J, the junction kept 7 bases outside the gene matches. The CDR3 loop spans 14 amino acids. In germline, CDR1 is SGHNT, CDR2 YENEEA. The CDR3 DNA reads TGTGCCAGCAGCATGACAGGGGTAGTTAATGAGCAGTTCTTC. It codes for CASSMTGVVNEQFF.

The chain uses TRBV6-5 and TRBJ1-4, with TRBD1 identical over 9 bases. Germline-derived CDR1 and CDR2 are MNHEY and SVGAGI. This CDR3 spans 15 amino acids. J was trimmed by 7 bases and V by 6 bases; bases with no gene match: 9. CDR3 DNA: TGTGCCAGCAGGCACTCGACAGGGGGGGGTGAAAAACTGTTTTTT. Protein: CASRHSTGGGEKLFF.